The source of this T cell receptor beta chain is a study of beta chain features in type 1 diabetes. Study results and limitations: PCR could preferentially amplify shorter templates, alike in patients and controls. Type 1 diabetes patients had moderately but significantly shorter TCRB CDR3s in all four CD4+ subsets.

With regard to this clone: Its target is not known.

Germline V lookup: CDR1 SNHLY, CDR2 FYNNEI. The CDR3 sequence is 13 residues long. V lost 6 bases and J 6 bases, leaving 15 bases between the germline ends. The authors reverse transcribed all of the isolated RNA, so sequencing captured expressed TCRB transcripts. Repertoires were generated with immunoSEQ multiplex PCR, while TCRdb's copy carries only in-frame clones and drops some. The sample has roughly 330,000 clones; less than 15% are singletons. J is TRBJ2-7 and V is TRBV2; D is perhaps TRBD2 (5 bases). The sequence came from a woman under 30 with type 1 diabetes. The material sequenced was naive CD4+ T cells from blood. CDR3 in DNA: TGTGCCAGCAGGCTCCGACACGGAGGCGAGCAGTACGTC. Protein sequence: CASRLRHGGEQYV.